The next 19 T cell receptor beta chains were all read from a single sample in a study of T cells in Graves' hyperthyroidism and ophthalmopathy. Amplification targeted TCR beta CDR3 regions from RNA transcripts. A set of HTBI primers served as the primers for a first-round RT-PCR of the TCR CDR3. A single record per CDR3 protein comes from TCRdb applying MiXCR to the multiplex PCR reads. The sample holds 500,000 to 800,000 distinct CDR3 sequences, about 14% seen once. Sequenced: blood. These receptors were obtained from a woman between 50 and 59 years old with Graves' ophthalmopathy.

This chain connects TRBV27 to TRBJ2-1; 12 nucleotides line up with TRBD2. V gave up 4 bases and J gave up 0 bases; unmatched junction bases: 7. The CDR3 runs to 18 residues. CDR1 MNHEY and CDR2 SMNVEV come from the germline V gene (reference sequence). The CDR3 DNA follows: TGTGCCAGCAGTTCCGGAGCGACTAGCGGGAGCTCCTACAATGAGCAGTTCTTC. It codes for CASSSGATSGSSYNEQFF.

Many counts were recorded for this clonotype. The CDR3 DNA follows: TGTGCCAGCAGCGACGAGCGGGAGGCGACAGATACGCAGTATTTT. This translates into CASSDEREATDTQYF. This chain joins TRBV28 and TRBJ2-3; the match to TRBD2 covers 9 bases. The CDR3 covers 15 residues. Per germline, CDR1 MDHEN and CDR2 SYDVKM. The trim removed 6 bases at V and 3 bases at J, leaving 7 bases unmatched.

This clonotype turned up a few times. The genes are TRBV4-1 and TRBJ2-7, with 9 positions matching TRBD2. With 3 bases clipped from V and 9 bases from J, the junction kept 3 bases outside the gene matches. The CDR3 totals 12 residues. From germline, CDR1 is MGHRA and CDR2 YSYEKL. This CDR3 reads CASSQIAGVQYF. The CDR3 nucleotides read TGCGCCAGCAGCCAGATAGCGGGAGTGCAGTACTTC.

This rearrangement joins TRBV29-1 to TRBJ1-2; 7 nucleotides agree with TRBD1. The CDR3 spans 12 residues. The trim removed 7 bases at V and 4 bases at J, leaving 6 bases unmatched. The germline V gene has CDR1 SQVTM and CDR2 ANQGSEA. The CDR3 reads CSASRDSYGYTF. CDR3 sequence (DNA): TGCAGCGCTTCCCGGGACAGCTATGGCTACACCTTC.

This chain joins TRBV28 and TRBJ2-3, with 7 positions matching TRBD2. V lost 2 bases to trimming and J lost 2 bases; unmatched junction nucleotides: 16. Germline CDR1 and CDR2: MDHEN and SYDVKM. The CDR3 spans 19 residues. CDR3 sequence: CASSLALAVTHRHTDTQYF. The CDR3 DNA is TGTGCCAGCAGTTTAGCCCTAGCGGTAACCCATAGACACACAGATACGCAGTATTTT.

At least ten counts were recorded for this clonotype. This chain connects TRBV10-3 to TRBJ2-7, with 9 positions matching TRBD1. CDR1 ENHRY and CDR2 SYGVKD come from the germline V gene. The V and J ends lost 8 bases and 2 bases, in that order; junction bases with no gene match: 7. The CDR3 loop spans 14 amino acids. The CDR3 sequence: CAISPGQGAYEQYF. The CDR3 coding sequence is TGTGCCATCTCGCCGGGACAGGGAGCCTACGAGCAGTACTTC.

This clonotype was recorded many times. The CDR3: CASSFLATSANEQFF. CDR3 bases: TGTGCCAGCAGTTTTCTGGCGACTAGCGCCAATGAGCAGTTCTTC. V gene TRBV28 combines with J gene TRBJ2-1; 8 bases agree with TRBD2. CDR1 MDHEN and CDR2 SYDVKM come from the germline V gene. CDR3 length: 15 amino acids. J lost 6 bases, V lost 3 bases, and 7 bases had no gene match.

V usage is TRBV10-3 and J usage is TRBJ1-2; the D is unclear. The CDR3 length is 18 residues. V was cut by 0 bases and J by 2 bases, with 19 bases left in between. Germline CDR1 is ENHRY and CDR2 is SYGVKD. CDR3 protein: CAISESQVVTSRNYGYTF. The CDR3 DNA reads as TGTGCCATCAGTGAGTCTCAGGTCGTCACTTCAAGGAACTATGGCTACACCTTC.

This clonotype showed up many times. The chain combines TRBV28 with TRBJ1-1; a possible D gene is TRBD1 (5 bases). The CDR3 contains 13 residues. The germline V gene has CDR1 MDHEN and CDR2 SYDVKM. Trimming took off 8 bases at V and 0 bases at J, with 10 bases between the two ends. CDR3 in amino acids: CASEGALNTEAFF. The DNA for the CDR3 is TGTGCCAGCGAAGGGGCGTTGAACACTGAAGCTTTCTTT.

Only a few counts were recorded for this clonotype. CDR3 coding DNA: TGTGCCACCGCCGCTAGCAAGACATATGGGGATACGCAGTATTTT. This encodes CATAASKTYGDTQYF. The chain uses TRBV24-1 and TRBJ2-3, with D possibly being TRBD2 (5 bases). The germline V gene encodes CDR1 KGHDR and CDR2 SFDVKD. V lost 9 bases and J lost 6, with 21 bases in between. This CDR3 contains 15 residues.

In this sample, this clonotype turned up a few times. This clone may be a read error of a much larger clone one base away. The CDR3 loop reads CASSQGPSGNNEQFF. The CDR3 DNA follows: TGTGCCAGCAGCCAAGGCCCTAGCGGTAACAATGAGCAGTTCTTC. The chain combines TRBV3-1 with TRBJ2-1; 7 bases are a match to TRBD2. The V and J ends lost 1 base and 5 bases, in that order; junction bases with no gene match: 5. The CDR3 has 15 residues. Germline CDR1 LGHDT, CDR2 YNNKEL (reference sequence).

This clonotype was detected a few times. Just one base apart from a much larger clone, this may be a read error. The chain joins TRBV7-9 to TRBJ1-1, with a weak D call TRBD1 (5 bases). There are 13 residues in the CDR3. V dropped 5 bases and J dropped 7 bases, with 14 bases sitting between them. CDR1 and CDR2 from the germline V gene are SEHNR and FQNEAQ (reference sequence). The CDR3 loop is CASSPKGLGEAFF. The CDR3 nucleotides are TGTGCCAGCAGCCCCAAGGGGCTTGGTGAAGCTTTCTTT.

The chain carries TRBV12-3 or TRBV12-4 and TRBJ2-2, with D tentatively TRBD2 (5 bases). This CDR3 spans 19 amino acids. Trimming left V 4 bases short and J 3 bases short, with 24 bases between. CDR3 sequence (DNA): TGTGCCAGCAGTTCCGAGTTGTTAGCGTACCGGTCAGACACCGGGGAGCTGTTTTTT. Its protein product is CASSSELLAYRSDTGELFF.

At least ten counts were recorded for this clonotype. The genes are TRBV20-1 and TRBJ2-7; maybe TRBD2 (5 bases). Trimming pared 0 bases from V and 5 bases from J, leaving 14 bases between. The V gene's germline CDR1 is DFQATT and CDR2 SNEGSKA (reference sequence). This CDR3 is built from 14 residues. The CDR3 here is CSARDNEGLNEQYF. As DNA, the CDR3 is TGCAGTGCTAGAGATAACGAGGGTTTAAACGAGCAGTACTTC.

This clonotype was counted ten times or more. The chain is built from TRBV7-9 and TRBJ2-1; weak D call: TRBD2 (6 bases). Germline loops: CDR1 SEHNR, CDR2 FQNEAQ (reference sequence). The CDR3 extends over 17 amino acids. Trimming took off 4 bases at V and 6 bases at J, with 22 bases between the two ends. In DNA, the CDR3 is TGTGCCAGCAGCTCCGTCGGACTACTCCTAGGAGGCAATGAGCAGTTCTTC. This gives the protein CASSSVGLLLGGNEQFF.

This clonotype was counted a few times. V gene TRBV6-2 or TRBV6-3 combines with J gene TRBJ1-1; 7 bases line up with TRBD1. The CDR3 runs to 15 residues. Per germline, CDR1 MNHEY and CDR2 SVGEGT. The junction had 5 bases not matched to a gene; V was cut back by 0 bases and J by 4 bases. This CDR3 is CASSYSSGGITEAFF. The CDR3 nucleotides read TGTGCCAGCAGTTACTCATCAGGGGGTATCACTGAAGCTTTCTTT.

On this clonotype itself: This may be a read error, as it is one base from a much larger clone. It is likely a read error, because the conserved phenylalanine at the end of the CDR3 is missing. The genes are TRBV9 and TRBJ2-7, with unresolved D. The V gene's germline CDR1 is SGDLS and CDR2 YYNGEE. The V and J ends lost 3 bases and 5 bases respectively, with 6 bases between them. The length of the CDR3 is 11 residues. The CDR3 sequence: CASSAPNEQYL. CDR3 DNA: TGTGCCAGCAGCGCCCCTAACGAGCAGTACCTC.

The chain joins TRBV20-1 to TRBJ1-2; TRBD1 matches at 8 bases. Unmatched junction bases numbered 10, after V lost 5 bases and J lost 5 bases. The CDR3 covers 14 residues. Germline values: CDR1 DFQATT, CDR2 SNEGSKA (reference sequence). This CDR3 reads CSAEATGARYGYTF. Here the CDR3 DNA reads TGCAGTGCTGAAGCGACAGGGGCAAGATATGGCTACACCTTC.

There are many counts of this clonotype. This sequence joins TRBV28 and TRBJ2-7; D uncertain. From germline, CDR1 is MDHEN and CDR2 SYDVKM. This CDR3 spans 16 amino acids. V lost 3 bases, J lost 0 bases, and 15 bases lay in between. The CDR3 is CASSFLPTLISYEQYF. DNA for the CDR3: TGTGCCAGCAGTTTCCTTCCGACCCTAATCTCCTACGAGCAGTACTTC. The full variable domain, completed using reference TRBV28 and TRBJ2-7, is DVKVTQSSRYLVKRTGEKVFLECVQDMDHENMFWYRQDPGLGLRLIYFSYDVKMKEKGDIPEGYSVSREKKERFSLILESASTNQTSMYLCASSFLPTLISYEQYFGPGTRLTVT.